This T cell receptor (beta chain) came from a study of blood T cell repertoires in COVID-19. Study information: COVID-19 samples collected from the United States, Italy and Spain covered acute and convalescent phases. T cells, B-cell-depleted T cells, or PBMCs supplied cDNA or gDNA.

Authors' analysis steps: Amplification from reference gene primers served as the basis for estimated nucleated cell counts. Repertoires were generated with immunoSEQ multiplex PCR, while TCRdb's copy carries only in-frame clones and drops some. The V and J calls and clone size come from that table; D and trimming were worked out from the DNA. The sample shows approximately 200,000 clones, more than 85% of them seen only once. V lost 7 bases and J lost 0, with 19 bases in between. Germline CDR1 and CDR2: WNHNN and SYGVQD (reference sequence). The CDR3 has 18 amino acids. Sequenced material: peripheral blood. This TCR derives from a woman between 25 and 40 years old with active or convalescent COVID-19. The chain couples TRBV10-1 to TRBJ2-6, with D possibly TRBD2 on 6 matching bases. The CDR3 sequence is CASTRFDGRCSGANVLTF. The CDR3 nucleotides are TGCGCCAGCACGAGATTCGACGGGAGATGCTCTGGGGCCAACGTCCTGACTTTC.